The sequence of this T cell receptor (beta chain) was determined in a study of T cells in Graves' hyperthyroidism and ophthalmopathy. Study-wide results and caveats: Ophthalmopathy was model-predicted a median around seven months pre-onset.

Each diagnosis was grounded in clinical symptoms, serum thyroxine and TRAb, thyroid ultrasound, and orbital computed tomography. RNA transcripts provided the source from which TCR beta CDR3 regions were amplified. The HTBI primer set was used in a first-round RT-PCR of the TCR CDR3. A single record per CDR3 protein comes from TCRdb applying MiXCR to the multiplex PCR reads. The table shows roughly 570,000 distinct CDR3 sequences, with around 42% occurring only once. A remark on this clonotype: What it binds is unknown.

The TCR comes from an adult woman with Graves' disease, either hyperthyroidism or ophthalmopathy (not recorded which). The sequenced material came from peripheral blood or thyroid tissue (not recorded which).

The CDR3 loop is CAIRPGQGGSTDTQYF. The CDR3 DNA follows: TGTGCCATCAGGCCGGGACAAGGGGGAAGCACAGATACGCAGTATTTT. The chain uses TRBV10-3 and TRBJ2-3, with a weak D call TRBD1 (6 bases). V lost 6 bases to trimming and J lost 0 bases, with 16 bases between them. Per the germline V gene, CDR1 is ENHRY and CDR2 is SYGVKD. This CDR3 comprises 16 residues.